These 32 T cell receptor beta chains were sequenced from one sample in a study of shared clonotypes between healthy human individuals. Sequenced by immunoSEQ multiplex PCR; TCRdb stores in-frame clones only, minus some. The sample carries roughly 2 million clones, roughly 96% recorded once. The sequenced material came from naive CD4+ T cells sorted from blood. The subset here: CD45RA+ positively selected. The receptors originated from a man between 18 and 29 years old in good health.

The chain couples TRBV10-3 to TRBJ2-3; the D gene is possibly TRBD2 (6 bases). This CDR3 contains 15 residues. Germline CDR1 ENHRY, CDR2 SYGVKD. V lost 9 bases, J lost 6 bases, and 22 bases lay in between. CDR3 DNA: TGTGCCATTCGACTAGGCCTCACTCCCGGGGATACGCAGTATTTT. It encodes CAIRLGLTPGDTQYF.

The chain uses TRBV10-3 and TRBJ2-2; 9 bases fit TRBD1. V was clipped by 6 bases and J by 5 bases; unmatched bases: 7. Germline V lookup: CDR1 ENHRY, CDR2 SYGVKD. This CDR3 region has 15 residues. The CDR3 DNA reads as TGTGCCATCAGCCTGGGACAGGGCGGAACCGGGGAGCTGTTTTTT. It codes for CAISLGQGGTGELFF.

The gene calls are TRBV15 and TRBJ1-4; 10 bases map to TRBD1. The CDR3 consists of 17 residues. V shed 0 bases and J 7 bases; nucleotides not matched to a gene: 8. The germline CDR1 and CDR2 sequences are LNHNV and YYDKDF (reference sequence). The CDR3: CATSRDQGTGAGEKLFF. In DNA, the CDR3 is TGTGCCACCAGCAGAGATCAGGGGACAGGGGCGGGTGAAAAACTGTTTTTT.

V usage is TRBV15 and J usage is TRBJ2-7, with D tentatively TRBD1 (5 bases). V lost 5 bases and J lost 7, with 15 bases in between. This CDR3 is 13 amino acids long. CDR1 is LNHNV and CDR2 is YYDKDF in the germline V gene (reference sequence). As DNA, the CDR3 is TGTGCCACCAGCGCGACAGTCTATTCTGAGCAGTACTTC. It specifies CATSATVYSEQYF. Based on the CDR3 plus reference TRBV15 and TRBJ2-7, the full variable domain is DAMVIQNPRYQVTQFGKPVTLSCSQTLNHNVMYWYQQKSSQAPKLLFHYYDKDFNNEADTPDNFQSRRPNTSFCFLDIRSPGLGDTAMYLCATSATVYSEQYFGPGTRLTVT.

The gene calls are TRBV2 and TRBJ2-7, with 7 bases matching TRBD2. V lost 6 bases to trimming and J lost 0 bases; unmatched junction nucleotides: 8. This CDR3 has 15 amino acids. The germline gives CDR1 SNHLY, CDR2 FYNNEI. DNA for the CDR3: TGTGCCAGCAGGATCCGGGACTATAGCTCCTACGAGCAGTACTTC. It specifies CASRIRDYSSYEQYF.

The gene calls are TRBV5-1 and TRBJ2-2; D may be TRBD1 or TRBD2 (5 bases each). From germline, CDR1 is SGHRS and CDR2 YFSETQ. Trimming removed 4 bases from V and 3 bases from J, with 7 bases in between. The CDR3 length is 13 residues. The CDR3 loop reads CASSRDHTGELFF. The DNA of the CDR3 is TGCGCCAGCAGCAGGGACCACACCGGGGAGCTGTTTTTT.

The V gene is TRBV5-4, the J gene TRBJ1-1; 10 bases align to TRBD1. V shed 4 bases, J shed 5 bases, and the junction held 14 bases outside the gene matches. The CDR3 contains 17 residues. Germline-derived CDR1 and CDR2 are SGHNT and YYREEE (reference sequence). The CDR3 is CASSARQGAISGTEAFF. DNA for the CDR3: TGTGCCAGCAGCGCCCGACAGGGGGCAATATCGGGTACTGAAGCTTTCTTT.

The V call is TRBV6-5, the J call TRBJ1-1, with unresolved D. The CDR3 extends over 16 amino acids. CDR1 MNHEY and CDR2 SVGAGI come from the germline V gene. The V gene lost 4 bases and the J gene lost 0 bases, with 15 bases spanning the gap. The CDR3 reads CASSSTSRGMNTEAFF. The CDR3 region has the DNA TGTGCCAGCAGTTCCACCTCCAGAGGGATGAACACTGAAGCTTTCTTT.

This clone was seen just once. The chain is built from TRBV29-1 and TRBJ2-2; 13 bases fit TRBD2. Germline V gene lookup returns CDR1 SQVTM and CDR2 ANQGSEA. This CDR3 is built from 20 residues. V dropped 7 bases and J dropped 6; count of bases not matched to a gene: 23. CDR3 protein: CSEIRTPSGTSGKLSGELFF. CDR3 nucleotides: TGCAGCGAGATCCGGACTCCTTCCGGGACTAGCGGGAAATTGTCCGGGGAGCTGTTTTTT.

The chain joins TRBV7-8 to TRBJ2-2, with a tentative D call TRBD2 (6 bases). The CDR3 is 15 residues long. Trimming pared 5 bases from V and 0 bases from J, leaving 10 bases between. Germline V gene data show CDR1 as SGHVS and CDR2 as FQNEAQ. The CDR3: CASSPGLTNTGELFF. In DNA, the CDR3 is TGTGCCAGCAGCCCGGGACTGACGAACACCGGGGAGCTGTTTTTT. The full variable domain, completed using reference TRBV7-8 and TRBJ2-2, is GAGVSQSPRYKVAKRGQDVALRCDPISGHVSLFWYQQALGQGPEFLTYFQNEAQLDKSGLPSDRFFAERPEGSVSTLKIQRTQQEDSAVYLCASSPGLTNTGELFFGEGSRLTVL.

CDR3 sequence reads: CASSIWGDSSYEQYF. Here the CDR3 DNA reads TGTGCCAGTAGTATCTGGGGGGACAGTTCCTACGAGCAGTACTTC. This rearrangement joins TRBV19 to TRBJ2-7; weak D call: TRBD1 (7 bases). CDR1 is LNHDA and CDR2 is SQIVND in the germline V gene (reference sequence). The CDR3 loop spans 15 amino acids. Between the trimmed V and J ends, which lost 3 bases and 1 base, there was a span of 13 bases.

The chain joins TRBV10-3 to TRBJ2-7; D possibly matches TRBD1 or TRBD2 (5 bases each). CDR1 is ENHRY, CDR2 SYGVKD, per germline. The length of the CDR3 is 15 residues. Between the trimmed V and J ends, which lost 4 bases and 3 bases, there was a span of 16 bases. The CDR3 loop is CAISGAGTDYYEQYF. The CDR3 DNA sequence: TGTGCCATCAGTGGCGCCGGGACCGACTACTACGAGCAGTACTTC.

In this sample, this clone turned up once. This chain connects TRBV9 to TRBJ1-6; the D is unclear. The CDR3 spans 15 residues. The V end lost 0 bases, the J end lost 4 bases, and 8 bases lay between the germline ends. Germline values: CDR1 SGDLS, CDR2 YYNGEE. CDR3 nucleotides: TGTGCCAGCAGCGTAGCGCCAGGATATAATTCACCCCTCCACTTT. Residues: CASSVAPGYNSPLHF. The full variable domain, its missing parts supplied by reference TRBV9 and TRBJ1-6, is DSGVTQTPKHLITATGQRVTLRCSPRSGDLSVYWYQQSLDQGLQFLIQYYNGEERAKGNILERFSAQQFPDLHSELNLSSLELGDSALYFCASSVAPGYNSPLHFGNGTRLTVT.

The chain uses TRBV11-2 and TRBJ2-3, with 11 bases aligning to TRBD2. The CDR3 is 16 amino acids. J was trimmed by 4 bases and V by 5 bases; bases with no gene match: 8. CDR1 and CDR2 from the germline V gene are SGHAT and FQNNGV. The DNA of the CDR3 is TGTGCCAGCAGCCCCCGACTAGCGGGAAGGGCAGATACGCAGTATTTT. This gives the protein CASSPRLAGRADTQYF.

This chain joins TRBV9 and TRBJ1-2, with no clear D. The CDR3 covers 14 residues. V lost 2 bases and J lost 7, with 15 bases in between. Per germline, CDR1 SGDLS and CDR2 YYNGEE. CDR3 nucleotide sequence: TGTGCCAGCAGCGTCGCGGGTACACATTCTGGCTACACCTTC. Amino acids: CASSVAGTHSGYTF.

The CDR3 DNA reads as TGTGCCAGCAGTGAAATAGGGGGCGCCAATCAGCCCCAGCATTTT. Protein: CASSEIGGANQPQHF. J is TRBJ1-5 and V is TRBV2; the match to TRBD1 covers 7 bases. With 2 bases clipped from V and 3 bases from J, the junction kept 4 bases outside the gene matches. The length of the CDR3 is 15 residues. CDR1 is SNHLY, CDR2 FYNNEI, per germline.

The rearrangement uses TRBV11-2 and TRBJ1-4; no clear D. CDR3 size: 13 residues. Germline V gives CDR1 SGHAT, CDR2 FQNNGV. Trimming cost V 0 bases and J 10 bases, with 9 bases left between them. CDR3 coding DNA: TGTGCCAGCAGCTTAGACCCGGGGTCAAAACTGTTTTTT. Translation: CASSLDPGSKLFF.

This sequence joins TRBV18 and TRBJ1-2, with a tentative D call TRBD1 (5 bases). The CDR3 runs 15 residues. Germline V gene sequence: CDR1 KGHSH, CDR2 LQKENI. V lost 4 bases, J lost 8 bases, and 20 bases lay in between. CDR3 nucleotides: TGTGCCAGCTCACAAGGGACGGCCCCTTCCGAGGGCTACACCTTC. The encoded protein is CASSQGTAPSEGYTF.

The chain recombines TRBV10-3 with TRBJ1-1; maybe TRBD1 (6 bases). Between the trimmed V and J ends, which lost 3 bases and 1 base, there was a span of 9 bases. The CDR3 extends over 14 amino acids. CDR1 is ENHRY, CDR2 SYGVKD, per germline. CDR3: CAISEGQPNTEAFF. The CDR3 DNA reads as TGTGCCATCAGTGAAGGACAGCCGAACACTGAAGCTTTCTTT.

A note on this clone: The sample contains more than one DNA sequence encoding this CDR3. V gene TRBV7-2 combines with J gene TRBJ2-5; D unclear. The germline CDR1 and CDR2 sequences are SGHTA and FQGNSA. The CDR3 is 11 residues long. With 5 bases removed from V and 5 bases from J, the gap between germline ends came to 6 bases. As DNA, the CDR3 is TGTGCCAGCAGCGCTAAGGAGACCCAGTACTTC. Translating gives CASSAKETQYF.

About this clone itself: Since a much larger clone is just one base distant, this may be a read error. This sequence joins TRBV18 and TRBJ2-2; possibly TRBD2 for D (5 bases). Germline-derived CDR1 and CDR2 are KGHSH and LQKENI. This CDR3 spans 17 amino acids. Trimming took 6 bases from V and 2 from J, leaving 19 bases between them. The CDR3 loop is CASSRGRTVRNTGELFF. The DNA for the CDR3 is TGTGCCAGCTCCCGGGGTAGAACAGTACGAAACACCGGGGAGCTGTTTTTT. Based on the CDR3 plus reference TRBV18 and TRBJ2-2, the full variable domain is NAGVMQNPRHLVRRRGQEARLRCSPMKGHSHVYWYRQLPEEGLKFMVYLQKENIIDESGMPKERFSAEFPKEGPSILRIQQVVRGDSAAYFCASSRGRTVRNTGELFFGEGSRLTVL.

This rearrangement joins TRBV28 to TRBJ1-4; the D gene is possibly TRBD1 (5 bases). CDR3 length equals 16 residues. Trimming stripped 2 bases from V and 8 bases from J, with 18 bases between. Looked up from germline, CDR1 is MDHEN and CDR2 is SYDVKM. The CDR3 sequence: CASSLDPGAGNEKLFF. CDR3 nucleotide sequence: TGTGCCAGCAGTTTAGATCCGGGCGCAGGGAACGAAAAACTGTTTTTT.

The rearrangement links TRBV7-2 to TRBJ2-7; the match to TRBD1 covers 9 bases. The CDR3 has 14 amino acids. Losses at the gene ends were 5 bases for V and 6 bases for J; bases not matched to a gene: 8. Germline CDR1 is SGHTA and CDR2 is FQGNSA. DNA for the CDR3: TGTGCCAGCAGCACGAGGACAGGGGAGGGCGAGCAGTACTTC. It codes for CASSTRTGEGEQYF.

About this clone: Other DNA sequences in the sample encode the same CDR3. This sequence joins TRBV18 and TRBJ1-5, with D possibly being TRBD1 (6 bases). This CDR3 has 14 residues. With 3 bases removed from V and 5 bases from J, the gap between germline ends came to 11 bases. Per germline, CDR1 KGHSH and CDR2 LQKENI. CDR3 nucleotides: TGTGCCAGCTCACCGGCAGGGGCGGATCAGCCCCAGCATTTT. Translated: CASSPAGADQPQHF.

V gene TRBV5-1 combines with J gene TRBJ2-3, with TRBD2 as a possible D gene (5 bases). Per the germline V gene, CDR1 is SGHRS and CDR2 is YFSETQ. The V end was cut by 4 bases, the J end by 3 bases, with 12 bases between. The CDR3 is made up of 14 amino acids. Here the CDR3 reads CASSPEWTTDTQYF. The CDR3 DNA is TGCGCCAGCAGCCCGGAATGGACTACAGATACGCAGTATTTT.

This clone showed up just a few times. This sequence joins TRBV19 and TRBJ1-5; TRBD1 is a possible D gene (5 bases). The CDR3 contains 15 residues. Germline CDR1 and CDR2: LNHDA and SQIVND (reference sequence). The V and J ends lost 3 bases and 3 bases respectively, with 12 bases between them. Here the CDR3 reads CASSMRGNNNQPQHF. In DNA form, the CDR3 reads TGTGCCAGTAGTATGCGGGGCAATAACAATCAGCCCCAGCATTTT. Full variable domain (missing parts from reference TRBV19 and TRBJ1-5): DGGITQSPKYLFRKEGQNVTLSCEQNLNHDAMYWYRQDPGQGLRLIYYSQIVNDFQKGDIAEGYSVSREKKESFPLTVTSAQKNPTAFYLCASSMRGNNNQPQHFGDGTRLSIL.

This chain links TRBV30 with TRBJ1-2, with 7 bases fitting TRBD1. The V gene's germline CDR1 is GTSNPN and CDR2 SVGIG (reference sequence). The V and J ends lost 1 base and 7 bases, in that order; junction bases with no gene match: 15. This CDR3 region has 16 residues. CDR3 protein: CAWSAHPGQKFGGYTF. The CDR3 nucleotides are TGTGCCTGGAGTGCGCACCCGGGACAGAAGTTCGGTGGCTACACCTTC.

The V gene is TRBV10-3, the J gene TRBJ1-2; D may be TRBD1 (5 bases). Germline CDR1 is ENHRY and CDR2 is SYGVKD. The CDR3 extends over 13 amino acids. Deletions cut 2 bases from V and 8 bases from J, with 12 bases between. CDR3 in DNA: TGTGCCATCAGTGAGGGAGACGGGGGAGGCTACACCTTC. Its translation: CAISEGDGGGYTF.

The chain employs TRBV7-8 and TRBJ2-3, with unresolved D. This CDR3 is 17 amino acids long. With 3 bases removed from V and 6 bases from J, the gap between germline ends came to 22 bases. Germline V gives CDR1 SGHVS, CDR2 FQNEAQ. CDR3 in amino acids: CASSFNPVRLRKDTQYF. The CDR3 DNA reads TGTGCCAGCAGCTTTAACCCCGTCCGGTTACGAAAGGATACGCAGTATTTT.

This chain links TRBV30 with TRBJ1-5; D is possibly TRBD1 (5 bases). V gave up 7 bases and J gave up 0 bases, with 10 bases separating them. Germline assignment: CDR1 GTSNPN and CDR2 SVGIG (reference sequence). The CDR3 spans 13 residues. CDR3 sequence (DNA): TGTGCCTTCCGAGGGGATAGCAATCAGCCCCAGCATTTT. Amino acids: CAFRGDSNQPQHF.

The chain has TRBV5-6 and TRBJ2-3; possibly TRBD2 for D (6 bases). The V and J ends lost 1 base and 5 bases respectively, with 17 bases between them. This CDR3 is 16 amino acids long. Per germline, CDR1 SGHDT and CDR2 YYEEEE. The CDR3 protein is CASSLSLVPGGDTQYF. The CDR3 bases are TGTGCCAGCAGCTTGAGTTTAGTGCCCGGGGGAGATACGCAGTATTTT.

This sequence joins TRBV11-2 and TRBJ2-1; the D is unclear. Trimming removed 3 bases at V and 0 bases at J, with 9 bases between. This CDR3 contains 15 residues. The V gene's germline CDR1 is SGHAT and CDR2 FQNNGV. The CDR3 nucleotides are TGTGCCAGCAGCTTCGGGCCGAGCTCCTACAATGAGCAGTTCTTC. Its protein product is CASSFGPSSYNEQFF.